This TCR beta chain was recovered during a study of shared clonotypes between healthy human individuals. Looked up from germline, CDR1 is SGHNT and CDR2 is YYREEE (reference sequence). The ends were cut back, 4 bases at V and 5 bases at J, with 16 bases in the middle. The CDR3 is 14 residues long. In the authors' methods: ImmunoSEQ only sent back junction sequences with no quality scores, so filtering was done differently. Libraries were prepared by immunoSEQ multiplex PCR; TCRdb keeps only in-frame clonotypes and omits some of them. Clone size and V and J calls were adopted from that table, with D and trimming inferred from the DNA. The table includes roughly 490,000 clones, 65% to 80% detected once.

This TCR derives from a woman aged 40 to 50 in good health. Some clones in this sample may be carry-over from other donors' samples. The specimen sequenced was PBMCs. J is TRBJ2-7 and V is TRBV5-4; D unclear. CDR3 loop: CASSGSQKGNEQYF. The CDR3 nucleotides are TGTGCCAGCAGCGGGTCGCAGAAAGGGAACGAGCAGTACTTC.